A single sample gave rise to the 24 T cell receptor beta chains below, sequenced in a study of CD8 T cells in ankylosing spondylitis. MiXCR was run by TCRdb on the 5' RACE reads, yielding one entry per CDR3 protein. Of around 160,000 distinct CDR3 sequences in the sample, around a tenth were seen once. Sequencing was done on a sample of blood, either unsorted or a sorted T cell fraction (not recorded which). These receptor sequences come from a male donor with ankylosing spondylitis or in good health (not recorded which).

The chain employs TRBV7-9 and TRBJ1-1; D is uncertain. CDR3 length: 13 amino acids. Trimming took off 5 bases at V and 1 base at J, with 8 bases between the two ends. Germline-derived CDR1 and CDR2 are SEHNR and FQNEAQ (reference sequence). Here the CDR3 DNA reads TGTGCCAGCAGCCGACACCCGAACACTGAAGCTTTCTTT. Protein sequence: CASSRHPNTEAFF.

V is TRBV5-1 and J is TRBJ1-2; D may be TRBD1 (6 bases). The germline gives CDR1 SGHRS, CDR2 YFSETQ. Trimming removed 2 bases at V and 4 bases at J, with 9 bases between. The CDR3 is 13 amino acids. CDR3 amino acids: CASSFGQTYGYTF. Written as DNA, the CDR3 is TGCGCCAGCAGCTTTGGACAGACCTATGGCTACACCTTC.

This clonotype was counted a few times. The CDR3, as DNA: TGTGCCAGTAGTATGGGAGCGGAGAACAATGAGCAGTTCTTC. Amino acids: CASSMGAENNEQFF. The V call is TRBV19, the J call TRBJ2-1; weak D call: TRBD2 (5 bases). V lost 3 bases, J lost 5 bases, and 11 bases lay in between. This CDR3 is built from 14 residues. Per germline, CDR1 LNHDA and CDR2 SQIVND (reference sequence).

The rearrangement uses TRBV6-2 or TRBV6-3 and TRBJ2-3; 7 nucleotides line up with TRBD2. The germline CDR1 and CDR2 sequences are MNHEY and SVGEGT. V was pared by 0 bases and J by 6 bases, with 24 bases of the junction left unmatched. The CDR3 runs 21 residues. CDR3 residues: CASSYSGFLFERGPREDTQYF. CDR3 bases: TGTGCCAGCAGTTACTCGGGGTTTCTTTTCGAGCGGGGCCCTCGTGAGGATACGCAGTATTTT.

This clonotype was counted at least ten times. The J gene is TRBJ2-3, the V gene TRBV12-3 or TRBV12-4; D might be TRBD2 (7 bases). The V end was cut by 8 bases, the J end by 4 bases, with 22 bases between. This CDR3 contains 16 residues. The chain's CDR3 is CASPQGRCGGPDTQYF. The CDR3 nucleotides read TGTGCCAGCCCTCAGGGGCGGTGCGGGGGACCAGATACGCAGTATTTT.

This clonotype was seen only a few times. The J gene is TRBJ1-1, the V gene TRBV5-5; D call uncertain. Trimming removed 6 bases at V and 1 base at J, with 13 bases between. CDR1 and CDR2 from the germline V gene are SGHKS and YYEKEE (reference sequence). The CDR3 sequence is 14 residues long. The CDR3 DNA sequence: TGTGCCAGCATCCAGACGACCCAGAACACTGAAGCTTTCTTT. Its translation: CASIQTTQNTEAFF.

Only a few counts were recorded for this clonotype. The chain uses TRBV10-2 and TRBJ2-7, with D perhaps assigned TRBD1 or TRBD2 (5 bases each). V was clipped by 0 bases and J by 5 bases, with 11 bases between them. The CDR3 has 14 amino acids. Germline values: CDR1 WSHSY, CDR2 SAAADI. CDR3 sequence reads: CASSESRGRHEQYF. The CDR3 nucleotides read TGCGCCAGCAGTGAGTCGAGGGGTAGGCACGAGCAGTACTTC.

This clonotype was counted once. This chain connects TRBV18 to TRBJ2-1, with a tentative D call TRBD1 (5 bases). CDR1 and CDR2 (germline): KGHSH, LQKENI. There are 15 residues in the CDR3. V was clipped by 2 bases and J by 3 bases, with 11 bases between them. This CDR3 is CASSPLTGRYNEQFF. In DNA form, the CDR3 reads TGTGCCAGCTCACCATTAACAGGCCGCTACAATGAGCAGTTCTTC.

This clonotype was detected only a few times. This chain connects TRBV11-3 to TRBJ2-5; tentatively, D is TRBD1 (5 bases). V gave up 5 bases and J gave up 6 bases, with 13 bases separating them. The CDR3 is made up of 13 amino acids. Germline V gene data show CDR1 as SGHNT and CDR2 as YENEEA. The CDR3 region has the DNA TGTGCCAGCAGCCCCACTGACAGCCAGACCCAGTACTTC. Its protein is CASSPTDSQTQYF.

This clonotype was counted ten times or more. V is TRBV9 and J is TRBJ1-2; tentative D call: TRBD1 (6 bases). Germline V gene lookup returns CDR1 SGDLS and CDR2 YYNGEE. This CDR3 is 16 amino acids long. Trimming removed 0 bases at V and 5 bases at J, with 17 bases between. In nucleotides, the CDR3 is TGTGCCAGCAGCGTAGCCGGAACAGGGACCGGGTATGGCTACACCTTC. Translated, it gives CASSVAGTGTGYGYTF.

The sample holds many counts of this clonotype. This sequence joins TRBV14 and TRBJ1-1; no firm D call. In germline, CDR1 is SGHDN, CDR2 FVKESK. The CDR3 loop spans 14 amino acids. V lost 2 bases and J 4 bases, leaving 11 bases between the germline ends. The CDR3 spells CASSQQAFGTEAFF. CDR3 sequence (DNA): TGTGCCAGCAGCCAACAGGCCTTCGGCACTGAAGCTTTCTTT.

This CDR3 reads CASSTGELADTQYF. The CDR3 nucleotides read TGTGCCAGCAGCACCGGGGAGCTTGCAGATACGCAGTATTTT. The chain has TRBV6-1 and TRBJ2-3; D perhaps matches TRBD2 (5 bases). There are 14 residues in the CDR3. Germline lookup yields CDR1 MNHNS and CDR2 SASEGT. V was clipped by 6 bases and J by 4 bases, with 14 bases between them.

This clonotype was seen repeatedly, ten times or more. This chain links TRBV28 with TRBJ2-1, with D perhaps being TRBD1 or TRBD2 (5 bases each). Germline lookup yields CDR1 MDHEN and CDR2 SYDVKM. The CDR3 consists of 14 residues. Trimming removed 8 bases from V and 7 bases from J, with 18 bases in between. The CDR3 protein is CASRTGGRSNEQFF. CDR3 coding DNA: TGTGCCAGCCGCACTGGGGGACGGTCGAATGAGCAGTTCTTC.

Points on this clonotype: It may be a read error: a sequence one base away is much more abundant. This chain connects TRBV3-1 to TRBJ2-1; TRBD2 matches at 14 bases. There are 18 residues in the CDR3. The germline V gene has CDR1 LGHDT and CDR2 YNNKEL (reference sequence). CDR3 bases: TGTACCAGCAGCCAAGGGGCGGGGACTAGCGGGAGTTGGAATGAGCAGTTCTTC. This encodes CTSSQGAGTSGSWNEQFF.

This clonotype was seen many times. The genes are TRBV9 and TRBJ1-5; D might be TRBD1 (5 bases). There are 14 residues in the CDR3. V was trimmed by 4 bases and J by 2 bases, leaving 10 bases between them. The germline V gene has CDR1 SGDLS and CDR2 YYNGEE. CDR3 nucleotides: TGTGCCAGCAGCCCCGGGGGGGGCAATCAGCCCCAGCATTTT. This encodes CASSPGGGNQPQHF.

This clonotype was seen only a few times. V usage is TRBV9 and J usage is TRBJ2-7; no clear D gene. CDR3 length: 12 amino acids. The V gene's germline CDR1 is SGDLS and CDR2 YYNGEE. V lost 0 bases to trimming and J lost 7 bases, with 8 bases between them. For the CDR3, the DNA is TGTGCCAGCAGCGTAGCTACCGGGGAGCAGTACTTC. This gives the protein CASSVATGEQYF.

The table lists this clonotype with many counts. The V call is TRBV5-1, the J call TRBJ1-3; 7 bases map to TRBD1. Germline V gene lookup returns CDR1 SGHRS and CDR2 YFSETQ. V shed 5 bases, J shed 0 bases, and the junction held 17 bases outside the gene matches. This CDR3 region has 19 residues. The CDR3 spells CASSKGTGALSFSGNTIYF. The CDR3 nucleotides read TGCGCCAGCAGTAAGGGAACAGGGGCCCTTTCATTCTCTGGAAACACCATATATTTT.

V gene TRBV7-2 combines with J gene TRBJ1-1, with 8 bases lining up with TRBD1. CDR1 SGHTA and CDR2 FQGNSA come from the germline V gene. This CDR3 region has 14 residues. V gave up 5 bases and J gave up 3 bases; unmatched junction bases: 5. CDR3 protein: CASSPSTGDTEAFF. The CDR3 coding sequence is TGTGCCAGCAGCCCCTCGACAGGGGACACTGAAGCTTTCTTT.

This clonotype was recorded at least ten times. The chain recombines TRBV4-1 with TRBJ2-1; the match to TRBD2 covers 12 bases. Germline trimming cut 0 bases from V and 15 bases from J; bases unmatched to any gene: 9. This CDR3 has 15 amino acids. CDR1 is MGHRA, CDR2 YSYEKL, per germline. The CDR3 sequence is CASSQDGASGRARFF. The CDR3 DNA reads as TGCGCCAGCAGCCAAGATGGGGCTAGCGGGAGGGCCCGGTTCTTC.

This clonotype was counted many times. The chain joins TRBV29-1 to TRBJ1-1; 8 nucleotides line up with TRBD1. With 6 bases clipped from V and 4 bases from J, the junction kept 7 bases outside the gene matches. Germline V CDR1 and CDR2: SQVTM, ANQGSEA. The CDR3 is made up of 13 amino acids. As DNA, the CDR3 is TGCAGCGTCAAGACAGGGGACATCACTGAAGCTTTCTTT. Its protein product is CSVKTGDITEAFF.

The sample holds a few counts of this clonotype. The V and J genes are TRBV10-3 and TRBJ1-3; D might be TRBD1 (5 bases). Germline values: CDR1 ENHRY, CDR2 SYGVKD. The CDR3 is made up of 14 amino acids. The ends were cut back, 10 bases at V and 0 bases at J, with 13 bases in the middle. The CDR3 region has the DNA TGTGCCACCCGGGACGGTGACTCTGGAAACACCATATATTTT. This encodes CATRDGDSGNTIYF.

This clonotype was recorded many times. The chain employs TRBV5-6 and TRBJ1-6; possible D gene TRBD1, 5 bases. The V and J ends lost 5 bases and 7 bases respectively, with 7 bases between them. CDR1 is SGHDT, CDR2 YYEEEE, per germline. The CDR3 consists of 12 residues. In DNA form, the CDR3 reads TGTGCCAGCAGTTCAGGGAATTCACCCCTCCACTTT. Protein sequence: CASSSGNSPLHF.

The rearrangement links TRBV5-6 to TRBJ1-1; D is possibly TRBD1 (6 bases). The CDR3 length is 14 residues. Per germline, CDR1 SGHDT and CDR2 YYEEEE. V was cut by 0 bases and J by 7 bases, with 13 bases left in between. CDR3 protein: CASSLEGGAVEAFF. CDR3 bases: TGTGCCAGCAGCTTGGAGGGGGGGGCGGTTGAAGCTTTCTTT. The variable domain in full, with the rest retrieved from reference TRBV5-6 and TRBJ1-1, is DAGVTQSPTHLIKTRGQQVTLRCSPKSGHDTVSWYQQALGQGPQFIFQYYEEEERQRGNFPDRFSGHQFPNYSSELNVNALLLGDSALYLCASSLEGGAVEAFFGQGTRLTVV.

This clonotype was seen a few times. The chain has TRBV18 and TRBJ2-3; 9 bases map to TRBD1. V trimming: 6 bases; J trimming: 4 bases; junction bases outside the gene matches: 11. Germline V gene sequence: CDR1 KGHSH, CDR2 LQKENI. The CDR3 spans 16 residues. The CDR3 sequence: CASSPTWTGEADTQYF. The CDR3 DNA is TGTGCCAGCTCCCCCACCTGGACAGGGGAGGCAGATACGCAGTATTTT.